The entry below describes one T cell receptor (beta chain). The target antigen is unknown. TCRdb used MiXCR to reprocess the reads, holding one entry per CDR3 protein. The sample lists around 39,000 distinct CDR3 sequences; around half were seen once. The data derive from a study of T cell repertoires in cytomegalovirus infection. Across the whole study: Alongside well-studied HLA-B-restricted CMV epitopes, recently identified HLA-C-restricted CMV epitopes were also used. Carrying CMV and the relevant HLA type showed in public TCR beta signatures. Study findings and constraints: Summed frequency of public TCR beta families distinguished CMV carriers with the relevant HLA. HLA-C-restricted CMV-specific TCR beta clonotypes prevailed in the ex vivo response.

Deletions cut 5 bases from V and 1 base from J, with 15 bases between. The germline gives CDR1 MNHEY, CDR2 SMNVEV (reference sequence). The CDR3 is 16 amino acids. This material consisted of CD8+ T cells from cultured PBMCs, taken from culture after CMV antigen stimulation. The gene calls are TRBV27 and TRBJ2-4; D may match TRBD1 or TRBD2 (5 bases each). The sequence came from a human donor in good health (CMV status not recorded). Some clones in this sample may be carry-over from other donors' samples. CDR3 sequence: CASSLEVNRAKNIQYF. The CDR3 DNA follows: TGTGCCAGCAGTCTGGAGGTGAACAGGGCCAAAAACATTCAGTACTTC.